Below are 28 T cell receptor beta chains sequenced from a single sample in a study of control samples from healthy donors and cancer patients. Measured with immunoSEQ multiplex PCR; TCRdb has only the in-frame clones, and not every one. The sample yields some 170,000 clones, roughly 95% seen once. Specimen: blood. The receptor source for this set is a woman in her 30s in good health.

CDR3 sequence (DNA): TGTGCCAGCAGTTTTCCTCCTACCGGGAATCCCCAAGAGACCCAGTACTTC. This codes for CASSFPPTGNPQETQYF. The chain is built from TRBV28 and TRBJ2-5; a weak D match, TRBD2 (5 bases). The V and J ends lost 3 bases and 1 base respectively, with 18 bases between them. CDR1 is MDHEN, CDR2 SYDVKM, per germline. The CDR3 runs to 17 residues.

The chain combines TRBV5-4 with TRBJ1-2; D gene ambiguous. The germline gives CDR1 SGHNT, CDR2 YYREEE (reference sequence). CDR3 length: 14 residues. The V end was cut by 4 bases, the J end by 3 bases, with 13 bases between. This chain's CDR3 is CASSPFREDYGYTF. As DNA, the CDR3 is TGTGCCAGCAGCCCCTTCCGGGAGGACTATGGCTACACCTTC.

The J gene is TRBJ1-5, the V gene TRBV27; 10 bases are shared with TRBD1. Germline CDR1 is MNHEY and CDR2 is SMNVEV (reference sequence). Trimming took 4 bases from V and 6 from J; bases not matched to a gene: 9. The CDR3 contains 16 residues. Here the CDR3 reads CASSSPGQGTIQPQHF. CDR3 DNA: TGTGCCAGCAGTTCCCCGGGACAGGGGACAATTCAGCCCCAGCATTTT.

This CDR3 is CASSYGLAGGNIYNEQFF. As DNA, the CDR3 is TGTGCCAGCAGCTACGGACTAGCGGGAGGTAATATATACAATGAGCAGTTCTTC. The chain combines TRBV5-6 with TRBJ2-1; 14 nucleotides match TRBD2. CDR1 is SGHDT and CDR2 is YYEEEE in the germline V gene. Unmatched junction bases numbered 9, after V lost 3 bases and J lost 4 bases. The CDR3 runs 18 residues.

This chain links TRBV19 with TRBJ2-1; D gene ambiguous. The ends were cut back, 6 bases at V and 7 bases at J, with 16 bases in the middle. Germline loops: CDR1 LNHDA, CDR2 SQIVND (reference sequence). This CDR3 region has 14 residues. CDR3 sequence reads: CASSFTITWNEQFF. The CDR3, as DNA: TGTGCCAGTAGCTTTACCATCACATGGAATGAGCAGTTCTTC. The full variable domain, in which reference TRBV19 and TRBJ2-1 provide the parts outside the CDR3, is DGGITQSPKYLFRKEGQNVTLSCEQNLNHDAMYWYRQDPGQGLRLIYYSQIVNDFQKGDIAEGYSVSREKKESFPLTVTSAQKNPTAFYLCASSFTITWNEQFFGPGTRLTVL.

This clone came up once. The chain has TRBV19 and TRBJ2-7; D is unclear. The CDR3 is 12 amino acids. The V and J ends lost 5 bases and 7 bases respectively, with 12 bases between them. The germline V gene encodes CDR1 LNHDA and CDR2 SQIVND (reference sequence). In DNA form, the CDR3 reads TGTGCCAGTAGTCGGGCCCCTTTGGAGCAGTACTTC. Protein: CASSRAPLEQYF.

This chain connects TRBV27 to TRBJ2-1; no clear D. There are 14 residues in the CDR3. CDR1 and CDR2 from the germline V gene are MNHEY and SMNVEV (reference sequence). The V end was cut by 6 bases, the J end by 3 bases, with 12 bases between. CDR3 loop: CASRTEDRYNEQFF. CDR3 DNA sequence: TGTGCCAGCAGAACCGAGGATCGCTACAATGAGCAGTTCTTC.

Written as DNA, the CDR3 is TGTGCCAGCAGTTACGTTAAGGGTTTGGACACTGAAGCTTTCTTT. It encodes CASSYVKGLDTEAFF. The rearrangement uses TRBV6-5 and TRBJ1-1; D gene unclear. The ends were cut back, 2 bases at V and 3 bases at J, with 13 bases in the middle. Germline-derived CDR1 and CDR2 are MNHEY and SVGAGI. This CDR3 is built from 15 residues.

V gene TRBV6-1 combines with J gene TRBJ1-2; TRBD1 matches 9 bases. The CDR3 runs to 17 residues. The germline gives CDR1 MNHNS, CDR2 SASEGT. With V trimmed by 1 base and J by 4 bases, 10 bases remained unmatched. The CDR3 nucleotides read TGTGCCAGCAGTGAAGATGGGACAGGGACGAGTGGCTATGGCTACACCTTC. Translating gives CASSEDGTGTSGYGYTF.

The chain is built from TRBV2 and TRBJ2-1; 7 bases match TRBD1. The V gene end was trimmed by 7 bases and the J gene end by 8 bases; junction bases not matched to a gene: 5. Germline V CDR1 and CDR2: SNHLY, FYNNEI. The CDR3 has 12 amino acids. The CDR3 nucleotides read TGTGCCAGCAAACAGGGGATCTATGAGCAGTTCTTC. Translated, it gives CASKQGIYEQFF.

The chain uses TRBV4-1 and TRBJ1-2; possibly TRBD1 for D (5 bases). The V and J ends lost 0 bases and 6 bases respectively, with 14 bases between them. Germline V CDR1 and CDR2: MGHRA, YSYEKL. This CDR3 region has 15 residues. The DNA for the CDR3 is TGCGCCAGCAGCCAAGATCCCCGCGAGGGGAATGGCTACACCTTC. It yields the protein CASSQDPREGNGYTF.

The chain is built from TRBV3-1 (or the pseudogene TRBV3-2) and TRBJ1-1, with D perhaps TRBD1 (6 bases). Trimming took off 1 base at V and 4 bases at J, with 13 bases between the two ends. The CDR3 spans 15 residues. The germline V gene encodes CDR1 LGHDT and CDR2 YNNKEL (reference sequence). The CDR3 reads CASSQGSNRATEAFF. The CDR3 DNA reads TGTGCCAGCAGCCAAGGTTCGAACAGGGCCACTGAAGCTTTCTTT.

This chain connects TRBV4-2 to TRBJ2-3; 7 bases are shared with TRBD1. The CDR3 is 15 residues long. V was pared by 6 bases and J by 2 bases, with 8 bases of the junction left unmatched. CDR1 and CDR2 from the germline V gene are LGHNA and YNFKEQ. The CDR3 sequence is CASRDRDRITDTQYF. In DNA, the CDR3 is TGTGCCAGCAGAGACCGGGACAGAATCACAGATACGCAGTATTTT.

The rearrangement joins TRBV3-1 (or the pseudogene TRBV3-2) to TRBJ2-1, with D possibly TRBD1 on 6 matching bases. Germline V gene data show CDR1 as LGHDT and CDR2 as YNNKEL (reference sequence). V lost 4 bases to trimming and J lost 4 bases, with 14 bases between them. The CDR3 runs 15 residues. Here the CDR3 reads CASSLGTTPYNEQFF. DNA for the CDR3: TGTGCCAGCAGCCTCGGGACAACCCCATACAATGAGCAGTTCTTC.

The chain has TRBV11-3 and TRBJ2-7; D remains ambiguous. The germline gives CDR1 SGHNT, CDR2 YENEEA. V lost 5 bases and J 2 bases, leaving 13 bases between the germline ends. The length of the CDR3 is 14 residues. CDR3 loop: CASSIPVRTYEQYF. In DNA, the CDR3 is TGTGCCAGCAGCATCCCTGTTCGAACCTACGAGCAGTACTTC.

The CDR3 reads CASSLASGRAYEQYF. The CDR3 DNA reads as TGTGCCAGCAGCTTAGCCAGCGGGAGGGCCTACGAGCAGTACTTC. The rearrangement links TRBV7-2 to TRBJ2-7; TRBD2 matches at 10 bases. Germline values: CDR1 SGHTA, CDR2 FQGNSA. V was pared by 0 bases and J by 2 bases, with 1 base of the junction left unmatched. CDR3 size: 15 residues.

The rearrangement joins TRBV28 to TRBJ2-3; 8 positions agree with TRBD2. The CDR3 contains 15 residues. Germline CDR1 reads MDHEN; CDR2 reads SYDVKM. V shed 2 bases, J shed 1 base, and the junction held 2 bases outside the gene matches. The CDR3: CASSLAGGRTDTQYF. CDR3 DNA: TGTGCCAGCAGTTTAGCGGGGGGTCGCACAGATACGCAGTATTTT.

The genes are TRBV5-1 and TRBJ2-3; 11 bases are a match to TRBD2. The germline V gene has CDR1 SGHRS and CDR2 YFSETQ. V shed 0 bases, J shed 0 bases, and the junction held 0 bases outside the gene matches. The CDR3 length is 16 residues. The CDR3 sequence: CASSLGTSGSTDTQYF. CDR3 nucleotide sequence: TGCGCCAGCAGCTTGGGGACTAGCGGGAGCACAGATACGCAGTATTTT.

The gene calls are TRBV27 and TRBJ1-3; a weak D match, TRBD1 (5 bases). The CDR3 consists of 13 residues. Deletions cut 6 bases from V and 12 bases from J, with 18 bases between. Germline assignment: CDR1 MNHEY and CDR2 SMNVEV (reference sequence). The CDR3 nucleotides read TGTGCCAGCAGCCCGCTTGGGGGGTCCGGCATATATTTT. This codes for CASSPLGGSGIYF.

The genes are TRBV9 and TRBJ2-3; TRBD2 agrees at 7 bases. Looked up from germline, CDR1 is SGDLS and CDR2 is YYNGEE. This CDR3 comprises 14 residues. V shed 4 bases, J shed 4 bases, and the junction held 6 bases outside the gene matches. CDR3 sequence: CASSPRGGPDTQYF. The DNA of the CDR3 is TGTGCCAGCAGCCCGAGGGGAGGGCCAGATACGCAGTATTTT.

The chain couples TRBV28 to TRBJ1-4; D remains unclear. The CDR3 consists of 16 residues. Germline assignment: CDR1 MDHEN and CDR2 SYDVKM. Trimming cost V 6 bases and J 0 bases, with 14 bases left between them. CDR3 coding DNA: TGTGCCAGCAGCCTACGGATACTGGCAACTAATGAAAAACTGTTTTTT. This sequence encodes CASSLRILATNEKLFF. Supplemented by reference TRBV28 and TRBJ1-4, the full variable domain reads DVKVTQSSRYLVKRTGEKVFLECVQDMDHENMFWYRQDPGLGLRLIYFSYDVKMKEKGDIPEGYSVSREKKERFSLILESASTNQTSMYLCASSLRILATNEKLFFGSGTQLSVL.

The chain uses TRBV7-9 and TRBJ2-3; unclear D gene. Germline lookup yields CDR1 SEHNR and CDR2 FQNEAQ (reference sequence). V was cut by 1 base and J by 3 bases, with 11 bases left in between. This CDR3 has 15 amino acids. CDR3 sequence reads: CASSLVLGWTDTQYF. The CDR3 bases are TGTGCCAGCAGCTTAGTGCTAGGGTGGACAGATACGCAGTATTTT.

The gene calls are TRBV27 and TRBJ1-5; D remains ambiguous. The CDR3 is 14 amino acids. The germline V gene encodes CDR1 MNHEY and CDR2 SMNVEV (reference sequence). V was trimmed by 3 bases and J by 1 base, leaving 7 bases between them. CDR3 region: CASSFFGSNQPQHF. The CDR3 DNA is TGTGCCAGCAGTTTTTTCGGGAGCAATCAGCCCCAGCATTTT.

The V call is TRBV2, the J call TRBJ2-1; TRBD2 is a possible D gene (5 bases). CDR3 length: 13 amino acids. The V and J ends lost 6 bases and 2 bases respectively, with 8 bases between them. Germline CDR1 SNHLY, CDR2 FYNNEI. The CDR3 here is CASRAGTYNEQFF. CDR3 nucleotides: TGTGCCAGCAGAGCCGGGACCTACAATGAGCAGTTCTTC.

The chain combines TRBV19 with TRBJ1-5; D perhaps matches TRBD1 (5 bases). The CDR3 is 16 residues long. The V end lost 4 bases, the J end lost 4 bases, and 17 bases lay between the germline ends. Germline V gene lookup returns CDR1 LNHDA and CDR2 SQIVND (reference sequence). The CDR3 DNA reads as TGTGCCAGTAGTACTCTCTACGCAGGGCGGAATCAGCCCCAGCATTTT. Translated: CASSTLYAGRNQPQHF.

The gene calls are TRBV2 and TRBJ1-4; 9 bases map to TRBD1. Germline CDR1 is SNHLY and CDR2 is FYNNEI. The CDR3 spans 13 residues. Trimming at V came to 6 bases and at J to 6 bases, leaving 2 bases not matched to a gene. CDR3 residues: CASSRDRDEKLFF. CDR3 sequence (DNA): TGTGCCAGCAGCCGGGACAGGGATGAAAAACTGTTTTTT. Combining the CDR3 with reference TRBV2 and TRBJ1-4 gives the whole variable domain EPEVTQTPSHQVTQMGQEVILRCVPISNHLYFYWYRQILGQKVEFLVSFYNNEISEKSEIFDDQFSVERPDGSNFTLKIRSTKLEDSAMYFCASSRDRDEKLFFGSGTQLSVL.

This clone was observed once. V is TRBV27 and J is TRBJ2-5; 14 bases are a match to TRBD2. Looked up from germline, CDR1 is MNHEY and CDR2 is SMNVEV (reference sequence). The CDR3 covers 16 residues. With V trimmed by 5 bases and J by 3 bases, 5 bases remained unmatched. In nucleotides, the CDR3 is TGTGCCAGCAGTCACCTGGGACTAGCGGGAGAAGAGACCCAGTACTTC. As protein: CASSHLGLAGEETQYF.

The V call is TRBV7-2, the J call TRBJ2-4; 9 bases line up with TRBD1. CDR1 and CDR2 (germline): SGHTA, FQGNSA. J gave up 1 base and V 3 bases, and 1 base lay outside the gene matches. This CDR3 has 15 amino acids. CDR3 in DNA: TGTGCCAGCAGCTTCGGACAGGGGGCCAAAAACATTCAGTACTTC. As protein: CASSFGQGAKNIQYF.